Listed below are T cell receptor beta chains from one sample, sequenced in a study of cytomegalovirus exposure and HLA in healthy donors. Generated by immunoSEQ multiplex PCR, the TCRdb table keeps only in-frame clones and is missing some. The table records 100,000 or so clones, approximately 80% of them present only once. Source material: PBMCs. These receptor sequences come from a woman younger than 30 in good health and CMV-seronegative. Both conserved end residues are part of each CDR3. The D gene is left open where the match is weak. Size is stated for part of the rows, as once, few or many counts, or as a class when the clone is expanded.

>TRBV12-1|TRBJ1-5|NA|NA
TGTGCCAGCAGCTTTTATAGGCAGGGGTATCAGCCCCAGCATTTT
CASSFYRQGYQPQHF
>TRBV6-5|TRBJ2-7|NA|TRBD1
TGTGCCAGCAGGCGACAGGGTACCCACGAGCAGTACTTC
CASRRQGTHEQYF
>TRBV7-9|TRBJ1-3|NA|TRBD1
TGTGCCAGCAGCTTAGGAAACAGGGGTACTGGAAACACCATATATTTT
CASSLGNRGTGNTIYF
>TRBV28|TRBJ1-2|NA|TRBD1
TGTGCCAGCAGTTTGGGCAGGGAAGGGGGCTACTATGGCTACACCTTC
CASSLGREGGYYGYTF
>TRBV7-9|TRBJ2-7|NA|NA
TGTGCCAGCAGCCAACTCCTGACCTACGAGCAGTACTTC
CASSQLLTYEQYF
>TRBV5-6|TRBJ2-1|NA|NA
TGTGCCAGCAGCCCGGTATGGACTCAAAACAATGAGCAGTTCTTC
CASSPVWTQNNEQFF
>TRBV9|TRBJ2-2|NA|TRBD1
TGTGCCAGCAGCGCGCGGGACAGGGGGCTGTCGGCCGGGGAGCTGTTTTTT
CASSARDRGLSAGELFF
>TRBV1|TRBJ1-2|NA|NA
TGCACCAGCAGCCAAGCCCCGACAGGGCCGGATTACTATGGCTACACCTTC
CTSSQAPTGPDYYGYTF
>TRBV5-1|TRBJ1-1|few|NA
TGCGCCAGCAGCGGCAGCCCCGGGTTTGAAGCTTTCTTT
CASSGSPGFEAFF
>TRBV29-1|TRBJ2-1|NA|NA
TGCAGCTGCGGGACAGTATCCTACAATGAGCAGTTCTTC
CSCGTVSYNEQFF
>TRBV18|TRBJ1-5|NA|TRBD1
TGTGCCAGCTCGGGGCCGGGACAGAGCCTCTTGTTTGATCAGCCCCAGCATTTT
CASSGPGQSLLFDQPQHF
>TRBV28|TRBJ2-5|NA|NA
TGTGCCAGCAGTTTACTCATTGACAGCGAGCAAGAGACCCAGTACTTC
CASSLLIDSEQETQYF
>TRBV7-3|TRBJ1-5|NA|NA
TGTGCCAGCAGCTTAATTTCTGGACATCAGCATTTT
CASSLISGHQHF
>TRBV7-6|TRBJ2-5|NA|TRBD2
TGTGCCAGCAGCTTCCTAGCGGGGGGCCTAGAGACCCAGTACTTC
CASSFLAGGLETQYF
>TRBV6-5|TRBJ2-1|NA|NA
TGTGCCAGCAGTTACACCCACAGAGACCCTTACAATGAGCAGTTCTTC
CASSYTHRDPYNEQFF
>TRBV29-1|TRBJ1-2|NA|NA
TGCAGCGTTGAAAAGGGGTTCAACTATGGCTACACCTTC
CSVEKGFNYGYTF
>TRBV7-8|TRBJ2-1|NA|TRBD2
TGTGCCAGCAGCTTACCTATGACTAGCGGGAGTTACAATGAGCAGTTCTTC
CASSLPMTSGSYNEQFF
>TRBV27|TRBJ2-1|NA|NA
TGTGCCAGCAGTTTTGCAGGGCCATACAATGAGCAGTTCTTC
CASSFAGPYNEQFF
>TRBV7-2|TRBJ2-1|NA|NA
TGTGCCAGCAGCTTAGCGGGGGGGCTCAATGAGCAGTTCTTC
CASSLAGGLNEQFF
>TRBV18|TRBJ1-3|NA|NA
TGTGCCAGCTCACCTAGACAGTCTGTCTCTGGAAACACCATATATTTT
CASSPRQSVSGNTIYF
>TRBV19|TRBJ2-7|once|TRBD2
TGTGCCAGTAGTATCAACGGGAGGGTCCACGAGCAGTACTTC
CASSINGRVHEQYF
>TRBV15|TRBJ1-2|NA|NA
TGTGCCACCAGCAGGGCCCGACAAGATGGCTACACCTTC
CATSRARQDGYTF
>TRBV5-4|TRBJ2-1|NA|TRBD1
TGTGCCAGCTACGACAGGGGGCGGTACAATGAGCAGTTCTTC
CASYDRGRYNEQFF
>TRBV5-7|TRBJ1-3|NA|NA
TGTGCCAGCAGCGTTGCCCCTAGAAACACCATATATTTT
CASSVAPRNTIYF
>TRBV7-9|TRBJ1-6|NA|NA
TGTGCCAGCAGCCCCCAGGGGCCCTCACCCCTCCACTTT
CASSPQGPSPLHF
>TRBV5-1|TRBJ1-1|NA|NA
TGCGCCAGCAGCCAGGGGAACACTGAAGCTTTCTTT
CASSQGNTEAFF
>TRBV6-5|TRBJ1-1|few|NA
TGTGCCAGCAGCCCCAGTTCGGCGGTCAACACTGAAGCTTTCTTT
CASSPSSAVNTEAFF
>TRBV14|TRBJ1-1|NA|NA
TGTGCCAGCAGCCAAGTACGGGGGAGCGCTGAAGCTTTCTTT
CASSQVRGSAEAFF
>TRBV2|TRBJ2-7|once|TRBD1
TGTGCCAGCTGCTGGGACAGGGACTACGAGCAGTACTTC
CASCWDRDYEQYF
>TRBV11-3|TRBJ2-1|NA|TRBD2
TGTGCCAGCAGCTTAGGGACGGCAACTAGCGGTCCCCTACACAATGAGCAGTTCTTC
CASSLGTATSGPLHNEQFF
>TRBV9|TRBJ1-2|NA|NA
TGTGCCAGCAGCGTAGATTTAACAGGGATCTATGGCTACACCTTC
CASSVDLTGIYGYTF
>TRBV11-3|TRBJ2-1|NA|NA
TGTGCCAGCAGCTTAGACTACTCCTACAATGAGCAGTTCTTC
CASSLDYSYNEQFF
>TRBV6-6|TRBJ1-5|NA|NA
TGTGCCAGCAGTTACCCCCCCTCAGGGGGCAATCAGCCCCAGCATTTT
CASSYPPSGGNQPQHF
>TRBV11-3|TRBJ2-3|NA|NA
TGTGCCAGCAGCTCGGGCCTGGGGGGTACGCAGTATTTT
CASSSGLGGTQYF
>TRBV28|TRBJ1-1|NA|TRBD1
TGTGCCAGCAGTTTGGCCACCGCAGGTGACAGGGCGACTGAAGCTTTCTTT
CASSLATAGDRATEAFF
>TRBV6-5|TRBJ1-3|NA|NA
TGTGCCAGCAGTGTACAGGTTACTGGAAACACCATATATTTT
CASSVQVTGNTIYF
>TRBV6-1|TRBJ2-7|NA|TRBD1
TGTGCCAGCGGGGCCGGGACAGCCTCCTTTGAGCAGTACTTC
CASGAGTASFEQYF
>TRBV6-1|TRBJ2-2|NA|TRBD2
TGTGCCAGCAGTGAACTAGCGGGAGAGGTCGCCGGGGAGCTGTTTTTT
CASSELAGEVAGELFF
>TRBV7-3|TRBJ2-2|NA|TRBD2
TGTGCCAGCAGCTTAAACCGCCCCGGGAGCGGGGCCGGGGAGCTGTTTTTT
CASSLNRPGSGAGELFF
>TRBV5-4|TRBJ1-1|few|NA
TGTGCCAGCAGCTTCGACAGGAACACTGAAGCTTTCTTT
CASSFDRNTEAFF
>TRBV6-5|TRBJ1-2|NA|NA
TGTGCCAGCAGTTACGGGGGGGGAGGCTATGGCTACACCTTC
CASSYGGGGYGYTF
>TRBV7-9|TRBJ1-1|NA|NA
TGTGCCAGCAGCTTAGTAGGTAGGGGCCGGATTGGGAACACTGAAGCTTTCTTT
CASSLVGRGRIGNTEAFF
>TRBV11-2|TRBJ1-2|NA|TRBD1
TGTGCCAGCAGCTTCATTACCGGGACAGGGTACGGCTACACCTTC
CASSFITGTGYGYTF